These T cell receptor beta chains were read from a single sample in a study of blood T cell repertoires in COVID-19. Data came from immunoSEQ multiplex PCR; TCRdb stores just in-frame clones and leaves some out. The data show 90,000 to 100,000 clones, about 83% seen once. Sequenced: peripheral blood. The receptor set was obtained from an older man with active or convalescent COVID-19. CDR3s leave out the opening cysteine and the closing phenylalanine or tryptophan. The D gene is left open where the match is weak.

J: TRBJ2-1
D: TRBD2
V: TRBV9
CDR3: ASSSQSGGNYNEQF

J: TRBJ1-5
D: NA
V: TRBV15
CDR3: ATSRDDRTRGQPQH

J: TRBJ1-2
D: TRBD1
V: TRBV6-6
CDR3: ASSSTGTENYGYT

J: TRBJ2-7
D: NA
V: TRBV5-4
CDR3: ASSPGSGLGASYEQY

J: TRBJ2-6
D: NA
V: TRBV19
CDR3: ASSPRTAWTGANVLT

J: TRBJ2-1
D: NA
V: TRBV10-3
CDR3: AAQREPLNEQF

J: TRBJ1-1
D: NA
V: TRBV6-5
CDR3: ASTVTSGRNTEAF

J: TRBJ2-1
D: TRBD2
V: TRBV11-2
CDR3: ASSLNSHGSGVYNEQF

J: TRBJ2-1
D: NA
V: TRBV5-1
CDR3: ASSPGQEQF

J: TRBJ1-1
D: NA
V: TRBV7-2
CDR3: ASSLGPPKVNTEAF

J: TRBJ1-4
D: NA
V: TRBV12-3/TRBV12-4
CDR3: ASSSPSGKLF

J: TRBJ2-7
D: NA
V: TRBV28
CDR3: ASSFRTGSYEQY

J: TRBJ1-1
D: NA
V: TRBV9
CDR3: ASSVVGGRTEAF

J: TRBJ2-1
D: TRBD2
V: TRBV9
CDR3: ASSGLAGVYNEQF

J: TRBJ1-2
D: NA
V: TRBV29-1
CDR3: SVDQGTYGYT

J: TRBJ1-1
D: TRBD1
V: TRBV18
CDR3: ASSPGQLGNTEAF

J: TRBJ2-3
D: TRBD2
V: TRBV24-1
CDR3: ATGEGSTDTQY

J: TRBJ1-5
D: TRBD1
V: TRBV7-2
CDR3: ASSPGTGNQPQH

J: TRBJ2-2
D: TRBD1
V: TRBV7-2
CDR3: ASSPGTGVNTGELF

J: TRBJ2-1
D: NA
V: TRBV6-2/TRBV6-3
CDR3: ASSGGGPSSYNEQF

J: TRBJ2-7
D: TRBD1
V: TRBV5-1
CDR3: ASSLPLQGGEQY

J: TRBJ1-1
D: NA
V: TRBV6-5
CDR3: ASSSQVNTEAF

J: TRBJ2-1
D: TRBD2
V: TRBV19
CDR3: ASSIILAGGHNEQF

J: TRBJ2-1
D: TRBD2
V: TRBV2
CDR3: ASSLAGGNNEQF

J: TRBJ2-3
D: NA
V: TRBV27
CDR3: ASSFWGGRTDTQY

J: TRBJ2-2
D: TRBD2
V: TRBV9
CDR3: ASGVAGYTGELF

J: TRBJ1-6
D: TRBD1
V: TRBV30
CDR3: AYQSLQGFNSPLH

J: TRBJ2-5
D: NA
V: TRBV30
CDR3: AWATGSETQY

J: TRBJ2-7
D: TRBD2
V: TRBV2
CDR3: ASSLGLAGNYEQY

J: TRBJ2-7
D: NA
V: TRBV7-9
CDR3: ASSLSSSSYEQY

J: TRBJ2-7
D: TRBD1
V: TRBV19
CDR3: ASRGQGATYEQY

J: TRBJ1-5
D: TRBD1
V: TRBV12-5
CDR3: ASGLSRDSRRRFGNQPQH

J: TRBJ1-4
D: NA
V: TRBV7-9
CDR3: ASSLGGGGEKLF